This section outlines one T cell receptor beta chain sequence together with its context. This clonotype was seen a few times. It has no known antigen specificity. Base-call qualities are not available, and no considerably larger clone is one nucleotide away. The library was prepared using 5' RACE. Sequencing was carried out with an Illumina HiSeq 2500. A second about 7 to 12 cycle PCR used a sample-barcoded 5' primer and a J-beta primer mix. Each TCR beta cDNA molecule received a unique molecular identifier from a template-switch 5' adaptor carrying 12 random nucleotides. Each sample yielded at least 3 million CDR3-containing paired-end reads. First-strand cDNA was synthesized from all RNA with the Mint cDNA synthesis kit, primed by a TRBC-specific oligonucleotide. Following uracil-DNA glycosylase treatment, all cDNA underwent a first 18-cycle PCR with the universal primers M1SS and BC2_uni_R. As for how the authors treated the data: Normalization of each sample was performed by random selection of 1 million high-quality reads, each carrying a distinct molecular identifier. Instead of being binned into consensus sequences, reads with shared molecular identifiers were discarded. CDR3 identification, clonotype clustering and error correction used MiTCR with a Q25 quality threshold and the strictest error-elimination algorithm. Lower-bound total TCR beta diversity was estimated with a nonparametric unseen species model using Euler transformation. The raw public data were reprocessed by TCRdb itself: fastp quality trimming at Q25, MiXCR clonotype calling, in-frame beta chains only. Entries that share a CDR3 protein sequence are merged under the most common genes and DNA. Here the V and J calls rest on TCRdb's processing, not on the authors' analysis. This sample lists approximately 1.5 million distinct CDR3 sequences; 42% were detected once. The ten largest clones capture about 3.8% of the sample.

Donors were a few dozen systemically healthy Caucasian individuals from Russia aged 6 to 90 years. Each donor gave about 9.8 milliliters of peripheral blood, drawn into EDTA-treated Vacutainer tubes. Ficoll-Paque density-gradient centrifugation was used to isolate PBMCs, with at least 6.5 million per sample. Total RNA, at least 5.5 micrograms per sample, was extracted from PBMCs with Trizol reagent. Naive CD45RAhigh/CD27high T cell percentages were measured by flow cytometry on a PBMC aliquot from every donor. This specimen belongs to a study of blood T cells in healthy people across ages (dated by TCRdb to about 2015). Background on the whole study: Template switching captured roughly one uniquely barcoded TCR beta cDNA molecule per two T cells in model experiments. To track age-related changes in TCR beta repertoire diversity, the study relied on deep sequencing normalized with unique cDNA molecular identifiers. The donors were divided into four age groups: young (average roughly 17 years), middle-aged (almost 40), aged (approximately 62) and long-lived (about 80). Donors of different ages were randomly distributed across sequencing lanes to avoid experimental bias. Using the same blood draw, the study looked at two additional independent replicas of 1 million unique cDNA reads for two donors, one aged 18 to 30 and the other aged 80 or older. What the research found in general, with its limitations: Because the CMV infection status of the donors was unknown, age-related changes in expanded clonotypes may potentially have been confounded. There was a strong correlation between observed TCR beta diversity and the percentage of naive T cells measured by flow cytometry. Bulk unsorted PBMC profiling prevented conclusive comparison of naive and antigen-experienced compartments. The long-lived group showed more naive CD4+ T cells, fewer expanded clones and increased TCR diversity than the aged group, suggesting age selection. Observed TCR beta diversity per million T cells fell roughly linearly with age, and a significant reduction was already apparent by age around 40. Estimates of total diversity from one million sequenced T cells were regarded as lower bounds and underestimates.

In the germline V gene, CDR1 corresponds to SGHTA and CDR2 to FQGNSA. V is pared back by 0 bases and J by 3 bases, with 12 bases lying between the germline termini. Spanning cysteine to phenylalanine, the CDR3 consists of 17 amino acids. CDR3 DNA only is kept here, 51 bases in frame from base 1. The source material was blood. The source is a woman aged 18-29 years in good health. The chain couples TRBV7-2 to TRBJ1-6, with the D gene uncertain. The nucleotide sequence reads TGTGCCAGCAGCTTAGCGAACCCGGCGATCTATAATTCACCCCTCCACTTT. Translated, this is CASSLANPAIYNSPLHF.